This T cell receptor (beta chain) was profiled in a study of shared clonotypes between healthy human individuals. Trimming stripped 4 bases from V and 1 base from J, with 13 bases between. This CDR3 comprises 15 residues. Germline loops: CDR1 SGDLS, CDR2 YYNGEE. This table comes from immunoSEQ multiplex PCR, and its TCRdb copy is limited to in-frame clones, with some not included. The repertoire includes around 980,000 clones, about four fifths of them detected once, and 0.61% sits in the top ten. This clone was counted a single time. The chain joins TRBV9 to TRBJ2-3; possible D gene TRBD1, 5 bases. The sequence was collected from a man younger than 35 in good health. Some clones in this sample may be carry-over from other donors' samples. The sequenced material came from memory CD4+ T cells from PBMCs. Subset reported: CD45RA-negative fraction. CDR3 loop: CASSPEDSRTDTQYF. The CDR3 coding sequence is TGTGCCAGCAGCCCGGAAGACAGTCGCACAGATACGCAGTATTTT.